This entry is about one T cell receptor (beta chain). The data derive from a study of blood T cell repertoires in COVID-19. The table came from immunoSEQ multiplex PCR; TCRdb's copy has only in-frame clones and leaves some out. The table lists several thousand clones, about 90% of them singletons. This receptor was obtained from a human donor in a cohort sampled during active COVID-19. Sequenced input: peripheral blood.

CDR3 amino acids: CASSHGTSGDNEQFF. CDR3 DNA sequence: TGCGCCAGCAGCCACGGGACTAGCGGGGACAATGAGCAGTTCTTC. This chain joins TRBV5-1 and TRBJ2-1; the match to TRBD2 covers 13 bases. The V and J ends lost 4 bases and 5 bases, in that order; junction bases with no gene match: 3. Germline V gives CDR1 SGHRS, CDR2 YFSETQ. CDR3 length equals 15 residues.